This T cell receptor beta chain stems from a study of blood T cell repertoires in COVID-19. Whole-study context: Nucleic acid was either cDNA or gDNA, and it came from T cells, B-cell-depleted T cells, or PBMCs.

Participant ages covered about 18 to 89 years across around 22 US areas. Cohort 3 donors were reported recovered after two negative PCRs, clearance, or symptom resolution. In the authors' workflow: Cell counts per sample came from amplifying reference gene primers. The repertoire was sequenced with immunoSEQ multiplex PCR; TCRdb's copy has only in-frame clones and lacks some. That table gives V, J and clone size, and the DNA gave D and trimming. Among approximately 380,000 clones listed, about 88% were seen once. Germline V gives CDR1 MDHEN, CDR2 SYDVKM. The V end was cut by 0 bases, the J end by 7 bases, with 12 bases between. This CDR3 comprises 15 residues.

The rearrangement joins TRBV28 to TRBJ1-4; the D is unclear. Sequences were obtained from PBMCs or T cells enriched from blood (not recorded which). The receptor's source is a woman younger than 30 who had recovered from COVID-19. CDR3 sequence (DNA): TGTGCCAGCAGTTTATGGTCCGAGATACCTGAAAAACTGTTTTTT. This sequence encodes CASSLWSEIPEKLFF. Variable domain in full (rest from reference TRBV28 and TRBJ1-4): DVKVTQSSRYLVKRTGEKVFLECVQDMDHENMFWYRQDPGLGLRLIYFSYDVKMKEKGDIPEGYSVSREKKERFSLILESASTNQTSMYLCASSLWSEIPEKLFFGSGTQLSVL.